This is a list of T cell receptor beta chains from one sample in a study of T cell repertoires in cytomegalovirus infection. Antigens of these TCRs are unknown. TCRdb recomputed calls from the reads with MiXCR, one row per CDR3 protein. This sample yields about 700,000 distinct CDR3 sequences, of which roughly 36% are seen a single time; roughly 18% belongs to the top ten. Sequences were derived from cultured PBMCs, sampled from culture after CMV antigen stimulation. These receptors were taken from a human donor in good health (CMV status not recorded). Some clones in this sample may be carry-over from other donors' samples. The CDR3 runs from the conserved cysteine through the conserved F or W.

j_call,v_call,cdr3_aa
TRBJ2-1,TRBV7-9,CASSPFMGQGSVNEQFF
TRBJ1-5,TRBV7-8,CASSLIGTGFDSNQPQHF
TRBJ2-7,TRBV7-8,CASSLDGGFTYEQYF
TRBJ1-1,TRBV7-2,CASSSPRQRNTEAFF
TRBJ2-7,TRBV6-1,CASREKGLLTYEQYF
TRBJ1-5,TRBV10-3,CATRQSEEPQHF
TRBJ1-1,TRBV20-1,CSAKRGSWNTEAFF
TRBJ1-4,TRBV6-5,CASRVMSEEKLFF
TRBJ2-7,TRBV5-6,CASSLVGGVVSYEQYF
TRBJ1-1,TRBV6-5,CASRRDRGDYEAFF
TRBJ2-1,TRBV6-2/TRBV6-3,CASTITSAGVGEQFF
TRBJ1-2,TRBV18,CASSQWTDNYGYTF
TRBJ2-1,TRBV7-8,CASSLYPSGRRNEQFF
TRBJ2-3,TRBV15,CATSSQGRADTQYF
TRBJ1-2,TRBV7-2,CASSLLQGVYGYTF
TRBJ2-2,TRBV19,CASSITGELFF
TRBJ2-5,TRBV12-3/TRBV12-4,CASSYIRGAKETQYF
TRBJ2-1,TRBV20-1,CSARAGTPYNEQFF
TRBJ2-7,TRBV7-9,CASSPDLGLVNEQYF
TRBJ2-6,TRBV7-2,CASSLVGFSGANVLTF
TRBJ2-5,TRBV2,CASSEDWGETQYF
TRBJ2-7,TRBV7-2,CASSPPRVEQYF
TRBJ1-1,TRBV12-3/TRBV12-4,CASSRRWTGSTEAFF
TRBJ1-3,TRBV7-8,CASSLIGWSGASGNTIYF
TRBJ2-6,TRBV5-4,CASSSGTSGISGANVLTF
TRBJ2-1,TRBV19,CASSPLAGGRSEQFF
TRBJ1-6,TRBV27,CASSTNTYNSPLHF
TRBJ2-7,TRBV7-9,CASSVTMEQYF
TRBJ2-7,TRBV11-2,CASSLVGFAGGHDEQYF
TRBJ1-2,TRBV7-2,CASSRRQGTDGYTF